Listed below are T cell receptor beta chains from one sample, sequenced in a study of PD-1 blockade in classical Hodgkin lymphoma. Libraries were prepared by immunoSEQ multiplex PCR; TCRdb keeps only in-frame clonotypes and omits some of them. The table has about 9,200 clones, around 88% seen once. Sequenced material: peripheral blood mononuclear cells (PBMCs), taken before the fourth cycle of nivolumab. The receptors were sampled from a human donor with classical Hodgkin lymphoma. CDR3s include the opening cysteine and the closing phenylalanine or tryptophan. The D gene is left open where the match is weak. Not all rows give a size; the values are once, few, many and, for expanded clones, a class.

V gene	clone size	CDR3 length	J gene	D gene	CDR3 DNA	CDR3 protein
TRBV28	-	17	TRBJ2-1	-	TGTGCCAGCAGTTTGTGGCGGGGTGACAGCTCCTACAATGAGCAGTTCTTC	CASSLWRGDSSYNEQFF
TRBV5-5	once	16	TRBJ2-1	-	TGTGCCAGCAGCTGGTGGCCGAGGGGAAGGGACAATGAGCAGTTCTTC	CASSWWPRGRDNEQFF
TRBV2	-	13	TRBJ2-2	-	TGTGCCAGCAGTGCCGAGGGGACCGGGGAGCTGTTTTTT	CASSAEGTGELFF
TRBV5-8	-	15	TRBJ2-3	-	TGTGCCAGCAGCTTGGCCTTGGTCAGCACAGATACGCAGTATTTT	CASSLALVSTDTQYF
TRBV13	-	13	TRBJ2-1	-	TGTGCCAGCAGCTCAGTAACCGAGTGGGAGCAGTTCTTC	CASSSVTEWEQFF
TRBV30	-	17	TRBJ2-2	-	TGTGCCTGGTCTATGTCGTGGGGCGCCCCGAACACCGGGGAGCTGTTTTTT	CAWSMSWGAPNTGELFF
TRBV14	once	16	TRBJ2-7	TRBD2	TGTGCCAGCAGCCAAGGGGCCGGGACTAGCAGGGTCGAGCAGTACTTC	CASSQGAGTSRVEQYF
TRBV30	-	16	TRBJ2-1	-	TGTGCCTGGAGTCCTGGGCAGGCGAGCTCCTACAATGAGCAGTTCTTC	CAWSPGQASSYNEQFF
TRBV18	once	15	TRBJ2-7	TRBD2	TGTGCCAGCTCACCATTCCCTAGCGGCTCCTACGAGCAGTACTTC	CASSPFPSGSYEQYF
TRBV19	-	13	TRBJ1-4	-	TGTGCCAGTAGTGTCCGGGACCATGAAAAACTGTTTTTT	CASSVRDHEKLFF
TRBV7-2	-	17	TRBJ2-2	-	TGTGCCAGCAGCGCCCCGCCGGGGCGCTCGAACACCGGGGAGCTGTTTTTT	CASSAPPGRSNTGELFF
TRBV13	-	14	TRBJ1-3	-	TGTGCCAGCAGCTTGCGGTCAGGCGGAAACACCATATATTTT	CASSLRSGGNTIYF
TRBV27	-	12	TRBJ1-6	-	TGTGCCAGCAGTTTTCTGGGTTCACCCCTCCACTTT	CASSFLGSPLHF
TRBV28	-	14	TRBJ2-3	-	TGTGCCAGCAGTTTTGTAGCGGGCACAGATACGCAGTATTTT	CASSFVAGTDTQYF
TRBV21-1	-	18	TRBJ1-1	-	TGTGCCAGCAGTAGAAAGATAGCTACACACACAATTCGCACTGAAGCTTTCTTT	CASSRKIATHTIRTEAFF
TRBV2	-	15	TRBJ2-3	-	TGTGCCAGCAGTGAGGTAGCGAGGAGCACAGATACGCAGTATTTT	CASSEVARSTDTQYF
TRBV15	-	15	TRBJ2-7	TRBD1	TGTGCCACCAGCAGAGAAATCTACAGGGGGCACGAGCAGTACTTC	CATSREIYRGHEQYF
TRBV10-1	-	17	TRBJ2-1	-	TGCGCCAGCAGTGAGACCTTTGGCGGGACCGCCAACAATGAGCAGTTCTTC	CASSETFGGTANNEQFF
TRBV19	-	16	TRBJ1-3	TRBD1	TGTGCCAGTATTGATCGGACAGGAGTCTCTGGAAACACCATATATTTT	CASIDRTGVSGNTIYF
TRBV25-1	-	14	TRBJ2-2	TRBD1	TGTGCCAGCCAAGGGGGCGTGAACACCGGGGAGCTGTTTTTT	CASQGGVNTGELFF
TRBV5-1	-	13	TRBJ2-3	-	TGCGCCAGCAGCTTCGGACCGATTGATACGCAGTATTTT	CASSFGPIDTQYF
TRBV29-1	-	13	TRBJ2-7	TRBD2	TGCAGCGTTTCAACTAGCGGTTCCTACGAGCAGTACTTC	CSVSTSGSYEQYF
TRBV30	-	13	TRBJ1-6	TRBD1	TGTGCCTGGAGGGGACAGATAAATTCACCCCTCCACTTT	CAWRGQINSPLHF
TRBV30	few	13	TRBJ1-2	-	TGTGCCTGGGCAATAGGGACGGCCTATGGCTACACCTTC	CAWAIGTAYGYTF
TRBV6-1	-	15	TRBJ2-7	-	TGTGCCAGCAGTGAAGAGAGCGGTCTATCCTACGAGCAGTACTTC	CASSEESGLSYEQYF
TRBV6-1	-	17	TRBJ2-7	-	TGTGCCAGCAGTGAAGGAGTCGGTGGGCTAGGGTTGTACGAGCAGTACTTC	CASSEGVGGLGLYEQYF
TRBV10-3	-	15	TRBJ2-7	TRBD2	TGTGCCATCAGTGAGTGGACTAGCGGGGCCTACGAGCAGTACTTC	CAISEWTSGAYEQYF